This passage covers 10 T cell receptor beta chains from one sample sequenced in a study of control samples from healthy donors and cancer patients. TCRdb keeps only in-frame clones here, not all; method: immunoSEQ multiplex PCR. The table lists about 59,000 clones, 92% of them singletons. Sequenced material: PBMCs. These TCRs come from a man between 40 and 49 years old with colorectal cancer.

The rearrangement uses TRBV6-1 and TRBJ1-6; tentative D call: TRBD1 (5 bases). This CDR3 is built from 12 residues. The V end was cut by 2 bases, the J end by 10 bases, with 6 bases between. Germline V CDR1 and CDR2: MNHNS, SASEGT. This CDR3 reads CASSERGSPLHF. The CDR3 DNA reads TGTGCCAGCAGTGAAAGGGGCTCACCCCTCCACTTT.

The chain uses TRBV6-1 and TRBJ1-5; no firm D call. V was clipped by 2 bases and J by 0 bases, with 11 bases between them. This CDR3 has 16 residues. Germline V gene data show CDR1 as MNHNS and CDR2 as SASEGT. The CDR3 protein is CASSEFRAASNQPQHF. The CDR3 DNA reads TGTGCCAGCAGTGAATTTCGGGCAGCTAGCAATCAGCCCCAGCATTTT.

V and J are TRBV5-1 and TRBJ2-5, with D hard to call. CDR1 SGHRS and CDR2 YFSETQ come from the germline V gene. This CDR3 is built from 12 residues. Trimming took off 2 bases at V and 0 bases at J, with 2 bases between the two ends. The DNA for the CDR3 is TGCGCCAGCAGCTTTTACCAAGAGACCCAGTACTTC. Residues: CASSFYQETQYF.

This chain uses TRBV5-1 with TRBJ1-1; TRBD1 aligns across 11 bases. The CDR3 totals 14 residues. With V trimmed by 1 base and J by 7 bases, 3 bases remained unmatched. The germline V gene has CDR1 SGHRS and CDR2 YFSETQ. The CDR3 here is CASSLSGTGGEAFF. For the CDR3, the DNA is TGCGCCAGCAGCTTGAGTGGGACAGGGGGTGAAGCTTTCTTT.

The chain recombines TRBV6-2 or TRBV6-3 with TRBJ1-3, with no clear D. Trimming took off 1 base at V and 2 bases at J, with 6 bases between the two ends. This CDR3 region has 14 residues. From germline, CDR1 is MNHEY and CDR2 SVGEGT. The CDR3 reads CASSYFGAGNTIYF. The CDR3, as DNA: TGTGCCAGCAGTTACTTCGGGGCTGGAAACACCATATATTTT.

This chain connects TRBV5-5 to TRBJ1-2; D is perhaps TRBD1 (6 bases). The V and J ends lost 3 bases and 1 base respectively, with 25 bases between them. This CDR3 has 19 amino acids. CDR1 and CDR2 (germline): SGHKS, YYEKEE (reference sequence). Here the CDR3 DNA reads TGTGCCAGCAGCTCTCGCCTAACAGGGTTTGAAGTCTATAACTATGGCTACACCTTC. It translates to CASSSRLTGFEVYNYGYTF. Using reference TRBV5-5 and TRBJ1-2 for the parts outside the CDR3, the full variable domain is DAGVTQSPTHLIKTRGQQVTLRCSPISGHKSVSWYQQVLGQGPQFIFQYYEKEERGRGNFPDRFSARQFPNYSSELNVNALLLGDSALYLCASSSRLTGFEVYNYGYTFGSGTRLTVV.

The chain couples TRBV19 to TRBJ1-2; TRBD1 might be the D (6 bases). V was clipped by 5 bases and J by 4 bases, with 17 bases between them. Germline values: CDR1 LNHDA, CDR2 SQIVND (reference sequence). This CDR3 spans 15 amino acids. In nucleotides, the CDR3 is TGTGCCAGTAGTCCCGACCGGGACACAACCTATGGCTACACCTTC. Its translation is CASSPDRDTTYGYTF.

The V and J genes are TRBV2 and TRBJ2-1, with D perhaps being TRBD1 or TRBD2 (5 bases each). Germline lookup yields CDR1 SNHLY and CDR2 FYNNEI. The CDR3 totals 15 residues. Between the trimmed V and J ends, which lost 1 base and 0 bases, there was a span of 7 bases. The CDR3 spells CASSEGGSSYNEQFF. CDR3 nucleotides: TGTGCCAGCAGTGAAGGGGGGAGCTCCTACAATGAGCAGTTCTTC. Variable domain in full (rest from reference TRBV2 and TRBJ2-1): EPEVTQTPSHQVTQMGQEVILRCVPISNHLYFYWYRQILGQKVEFLVSFYNNEISEKSEIFDDQFSVERPDGSNFTLKIRSTKLEDSAMYFCASSEGGSSYNEQFFGPGTRLTVL.

This rearrangement joins TRBV18 to TRBJ1-2; no reliable D call. The V gene's germline CDR1 is KGHSH and CDR2 LQKENI. The CDR3 is 13 residues long. The ends were cut back, 2 bases at V and 0 bases at J, with 4 bases in the middle. In DNA, the CDR3 is TGTGCCAGCTCACCAGGGCCTAACTATGGCTACACCTTC. The encoded protein is CASSPGPNYGYTF.

This sequence joins TRBV7-3 and TRBJ2-1; no clear D. The CDR3 extends over 15 amino acids. Germline CDR1 reads SGHTA; CDR2 reads FQGTGA. V shed 5 bases and J shed 0 bases, with 11 bases lying between them. The CDR3 sequence is CASSPLVSSYNEQFF. Here the CDR3 DNA reads TGTGCCAGCAGCCCCCTAGTGTCCTCCTACAATGAGCAGTTCTTC.